The clone carrying this TCR beta chain was seen a handful of times. What it recognizes is unknown. Germline CDR1 is WSHSY and CDR2 is SAAADI. V was clipped by 0 bases and J by 12 bases; unmatched bases: 4. The CDR3 sequence is 13 residues long. Full-length variable regions came from constant-region reverse primers plus semi-nested Nested Universal Primer A PCR. MiXCR was run by TCRdb on the 5' RACE reads, yielding one entry per CDR3 protein. Among about 59,000 distinct CDR3 sequences listed, more than 20% were seen once. Study-level results: Greatest tumor Treg TCR overlap was with tumor naive CD4+ cells. Tumor memory CD4+ T cell TCR gene usage was found to cluster with blood and lymph node memory CD4+ cells and with lymph node naive CD4+ cells. Larger-cohort validation covered only one TCR beta V-J rearrangement.

Cells sorted as Tregs were CD4+, CD25+ and CD127-/low. The TCR was taken from a female donor with breast cancer. The rearrangement joins TRBV10-2 to TRBJ2-1; 8 bases fit TRBD2. Sequenced material: tumor-infiltrating Tregs sorted from the breast tumor. CDR3 amino acids: CASSESTGTRQFF. The CDR3 bases are TGCGCCAGCAGTGAGTCCACCGGGACTAGGCAGTTCTTC.